This TCR beta chain was documented in a study of cytomegalovirus exposure and HLA in healthy donors. Turning to the study itself: An early data release held some 89 million unique TCRs from HLA-typed donors.

Study findings and constraints: The study listed approximately 160 cytomegalovirus-associated TCR beta chains.

The CDR3 runs 14 residues. Germline V gene sequence: CDR1 LNHDA, CDR2 SQIVND (reference sequence). The ends were cut back, 5 bases at V and 5 bases at J, with 15 bases in the middle. The PCR used 60 Vbeta and 13 Jbeta primers. TCRdb's table, derived via immunoSEQ multiplex PCR, lists solely in-frame clones and lacks some. The data show about 160,000 clones, with over 65% seen just once and 0.7% to 0.85% held by the top ten. Of note for this clone: Its antigen is as yet unknown.

V is TRBV19 and J is TRBJ1-2, with TRBD1 as a possible D gene (6 bases). The sequencing sample was made of PBMCs. The sequence was collected from a female donor in good health and CMV-seronegative. CDR3 nucleotide sequence: TGTGCCAGTAGTCCGGGACAATACGGATATGGCTACACCTTC. Translation: CASSPGQYGYGYTF. Supplemented by reference TRBV19 and TRBJ1-2, the full variable domain reads DGGITQSPKYLFRKEGQNVTLSCEQNLNHDAMYWYRQDPGQGLRLIYYSQIVNDFQKGDIAEGYSVSREKKESFPLTVTSAQKNPTAFYLCASSPGQYGYGYTFGSGTRLTVV.